This T cell receptor (beta chain) derives from a study of PD-1 blockade in classical Hodgkin lymphoma. Study at large: Intravenous delivery of nivolumab at 3 mg/kg to patients occurred every 2 weeks. Study findings and constraints: The study reported lower baseline TCR diversity in newly diagnosed patients than in healthy donors. Complete responders started with a diversity level that resembled newly diagnosed patients at baseline. CD8+ TCR diversity did not rise significantly by C4D1, unlike CD4+.

A note on this clone: Antigen unknown.

Sequencing was performed with immunoSEQ multiplex PCR; in TCRdb, only in-frame clones are kept and a portion is missing. The table shows 100,000 or so clones, with approximately 90% occurring only once. V was pared by 6 bases and J by 5 bases, with 16 bases between. The germline gives CDR1 LNHDA, CDR2 SQIVND (reference sequence). This CDR3 contains 14 residues. Relapse was seen in all patients after autologous stem cell transplantation, and brentuximab vedotin exposure was variable. This chain joins TRBV19 and TRBJ1-1; D might be TRBD1 (6 bases). The origin of this receptor is a human donor with classical Hodgkin lymphoma. The sequencing here drew on peripheral blood mononuclear cells (PBMCs), taken before the second cycle of nivolumab. CDR3 amino acids: CASSKHREGTEAFF. The CDR3 DNA is TGTGCCAGTAGCAAACACAGGGAGGGGACTGAAGCTTTCTTT.